The rows below give T cell receptor beta chains drawn from one sample of a study of Graves' ophthalmopathy and Graves' hyperthyroidism. TCRdb reprocessed the multiplex PCR reads via MiXCR and lists one record per CDR3 protein. The table shows approximately 480,000 distinct CDR3 sequences, with approximately 15% occurring only once. The sequenced sample was blood. Receptors originate from a woman aged 25-40 years with Graves' ophthalmopathy. Each CDR3 is given with its conserved first and last residue. The order of the fields is J gene, V gene, CDR3 length, CDR3 protein.

>TRBJ2-5|TRBV30|14
CAWNYGRGGKTQYF
>TRBJ2-2|TRBV29-1|14
CSVEGTRRTGELFF
>TRBJ1-1|TRBV19|14
CASTPFEGRTEAFF
>TRBJ1-2|TRBV6-2/TRBV6-3|14
CASRTGTRWDGYTF
>TRBJ1-2|TRBV6-5|16
CASSYPYPTGSFGYTF
>TRBJ2-5|TRBV6-1|13
CANRPGGAETQYF
>TRBJ2-7|TRBV12-3/TRBV12-4|15
CASRNRAAGDYEQYF
>TRBJ2-3|TRBV6-2/TRBV6-3|14
CASSVAGPTDTQYF
>TRBJ1-1|TRBV7-8|13
CASSLSRTTEAFF
>TRBJ1-3|TRBV9|15
CASSVGQNSGNTIYF
>TRBJ2-7|TRBV6-2/TRBV6-3|14
CASSYSRTQYEQYF
>TRBJ1-2|TRBV6-5|13
CASSLDRGGGYTF
>TRBJ2-7|TRBV7-9|15
CASSPRQGASYEQYF
>TRBJ2-6|TRBV28|16
CASSLGRGGGANVLTF
>TRBJ2-7|TRBV6-2/TRBV6-3|11
CASAAGVEQYF
>TRBJ2-4|TRBV10-1|16
CASSEGRGLAKNIQYF
>TRBJ1-3|TRBV14|16
CASSQDNTYSGNTIYF
>TRBJ1-5|TRBV28|15
CASSLYRQVNQPQHF
>TRBJ1-1|TRBV7-9|15
CASSPPGIGNTEAFF
>TRBJ1-1|TRBV27|13
CASSHTGVAEAFF
>TRBJ2-2|TRBV12-3/TRBV12-4|11
CASYGTGELFF
>TRBJ2-7|TRBV4-1|13
CASSQDGVYEQYF
>TRBJ1-6|TRBV4-2|14
CASSAAGDNSPLHF
>TRBJ2-2|TRBV5-5|15
CASSFLARVTGELFF
>TRBJ1-6|TRBV20-1|14
CSARDPQGHSPLHF
>TRBJ2-4|TRBV7-2|14
CASSLAPAKNIQYF
>TRBJ2-5|TRBV20-1|12
CSARDDLETQYF
>TRBJ1-2|TRBV9|13
CASGIGTEYGYTF
>TRBJ1-1|TRBV6-1|13
CASRVPGATEAFF
>TRBJ1-6|TRBV28|15
CASSSLDRPNSPLHF
>TRBJ1-6|TRBV6-5|14
CASSYGPRYSPLHF
>TRBJ1-3|TRBV11-2|14
CASNDRFSGNTIYF
>TRBJ1-2|TRBV6-2/TRBV6-3|15
CASSDPSPGGDGYTF
>TRBJ2-7|TRBV6-5|15
CASSYAALAGHEQYF
>TRBJ1-3|TRBV12-3/TRBV12-4|11
CAGGSGNTIYF
>TRBJ1-2|TRBV2|15
CASSPWRDSPYGYTF
>TRBJ2-2|TRBV7-9|15
CASSSPGRGTGELFF
>TRBJ1-6|TRBV5-1|15
CASSWGDRPNSPLHF
>TRBJ2-2|TRBV12-3/TRBV12-4|14
CASSYGSRTGELFF
>TRBJ1-2|TRBV19|14
CASRADRENYGYTF
>TRBJ2-2|TRBV6-5|12
CATRLNTGELFF
>TRBJ1-1|TRBV28|14
CASTTQLLNTEAFF
>TRBJ1-6|TRBV18|14
CASSLGTQNSPLHF
>TRBJ2-7|TRBV12-3/TRBV12-4|13
CASRRGGRYEQYF
>TRBJ1-5|TRBV20-1|14
CSAQQGFGNQPQHF
>TRBJ2-5|TRBV2|14
CASSEGPPRKTQYF
>TRBJ1-1|TRBV7-9|12
CALKPTRNEAFF
>TRBJ1-2|TRBV20-1|14
CSARDGVEYYGYTF
>TRBJ1-1|TRBV27|15
CASSPFAGVGTEAFF
>TRBJ1-1|TRBV5-1|15
CASSLGTEGLRAAFF
>TRBJ2-5|TRBV6-1|15
CASSEARTYRETQYF
>TRBJ2-2|TRBV30|15
CAWSVRDRVTGELFF
>TRBJ2-7|TRBV7-8|16
CASSPTRGPPTYEQYF
>TRBJ2-5|TRBV30|13
CAWSVGGRETQYF
>TRBJ2-4|TRBV28|14
CASLKREGYNIQYF
>TRBJ2-7|TRBV28|12
CASSPYGGEQYF
>TRBJ1-1|TRBV29-1|15
CSVEGRTGGNTEAFF